These 7 T cell receptor beta chains were sequenced from one sample in a study of cytomegalovirus exposure and HLA in healthy donors (dated by TCRdb to the late 2010s). The library relied on the immunoSEQ multiplex PCR assay. A mixture of 60 forward primers for TCR Vbeta segments and 13 reverse primers for TCR Jbeta segments was used in the multiplex PCR. TCRdb carries this immuneACCESS record with in-frame sequences only. Its versions omit some clonotypes, under half of them owing to an unresolved V gene in the studies checked, with the rest unexplained. Per the sample table, the count is 200,000 to 250,000 clones. The top ten clonotypes cover roughly 1.2% of the sample. The material sequenced was PBMCs. The source is a girl aged 2-15 years in good health and CMV-seropositive.

The chain combines TRBV6-6 with TRBJ2-7; 13 bases agree with TRBD2. Unmatched junction bases numbered 7, after V lost 4 bases and J lost 4 bases. CDR3 length: 16 residues. The V gene's germline CDR1 is MNHNY and CDR2 SVGAGI (reference sequence). CDR3 protein: CASSSVPTSGRYEQYF. CDR3 DNA sequence: TGTGCCAGCAGTTCCGTCCCGACTAGCGGGAGGTACGAGCAGTACTTC.

This rearrangement joins TRBV5-6 to TRBJ2-1, with no clear D. Germline V gene data show CDR1 as SGHDT and CDR2 as YYEEEE. V lost 0 bases, J lost 4 bases, and 8 bases lay in between. This CDR3 has 14 amino acids. Written as DNA, the CDR3 is TGTGCCAGCAGCTTGGGATTCTATTACAATGAGCAGTTCTTC. It encodes CASSLGFYYNEQFF.

The V and J genes are TRBV11-2 and TRBJ2-2; D is uncertain. CDR1 and CDR2 from the germline V gene are SGHAT and FQNNGV. CDR3 size: 14 residues. With 3 bases removed from V and 3 bases from J, the gap between germline ends came to 8 bases. CDR3 in DNA: TGTGCCAGCAGCTTGGGTGCGGACACCGGGGAGCTGTTTTTT. Its protein product is CASSLGADTGELFF.

The chain uses TRBV7-6 and TRBJ2-1; D possibly corresponds to TRBD2 (5 bases). The germline V and J ends were trimmed by 0 bases and 1 base, with 7 bases remaining between them. CDR3 length: 15 residues. The germline V gene encodes CDR1 SGHVS and CDR2 FNYEAQ. The CDR3 reads CASSLATSSYNEQFF. CDR3 nucleotide sequence: TGTGCCAGCAGCTTAGCTACTAGTTCCTACAATGAGCAGTTCTTC. The whole variable domain, remainder taken from reference TRBV7-6 and TRBJ2-1, is GAGVSQSPRYKVTKRGQDVALRCDPISGHVSLYWYRQALGQGPEFLTYFNYEAQQDKSGLPNDRFSAERPEGSISTLTIQRTEQRDSAMYRCASSLATSSYNEQFFGPGTRLTVL.

The J gene is TRBJ1-4, the V gene TRBV13; no definite D call. The germline V and J ends were trimmed by 0 bases and 0 bases, with 8 bases remaining between them. CDR3 length: 16 residues. Germline CDR1 PRHDT, CDR2 FYEKMQ (reference sequence). The CDR3 sequence is CASSLGQVATNEKLFF. CDR3 bases: TGTGCCAGCAGCTTAGGCCAGGTCGCAACTAATGAAAAACTGTTTTTT.

The rearrangement uses TRBV6-5 and TRBJ1-2; TRBD1 matches 8 bases. The V segment lost 6 bases and the J segment 7 bases; nucleotides outside the gene matches: 7. Per germline, CDR1 MNHEY and CDR2 SVGAGI. This CDR3 is built from 13 residues. CDR3 sequence reads: CASRPGQGLGYTF. The CDR3 bases are TGTGCCAGCAGACCTGGACAGGGTCTTGGCTACACCTTC.

The rearrangement joins TRBV9 to TRBJ2-5; possible D gene TRBD2, 5 bases. Germline CDR1 SGDLS, CDR2 YYNGEE. V was shortened by 1 base and J by 9 bases, with 16 bases between the two germline ends. This CDR3 has 14 amino acids. This CDR3 reads CASSVMDSGTPQYF. The CDR3 nucleotides read TGTGCCAGCAGCGTAATGGACTCAGGAACCCCCCAGTACTTC.